This TCR beta chain was captured by sequencing in a study of cytomegalovirus exposure and HLA in healthy donors. Study results and caveats: The study labeled approximately 150 TCR beta chains cytomegalovirus-associated.

Comment on this clone: No antigen is known for it.

Vbeta (60) and Jbeta (13) primers were used in the PCR. This table comes from immunoSEQ multiplex PCR, and its TCRdb copy is limited to in-frame clones, with some not included. This table holds 150,000 or so clones. The CDR3 contains 14 residues. CDR1 and CDR2 (germline): SEHNR, FQNEAQ (reference sequence). V lost 3 bases and J 5 bases, leaving 8 bases between the germline ends. The receptor's source is a woman in her forties or fifties in good health and CMV-seronegative. Sample: PBMCs. J is TRBJ1-6 and V is TRBV7-9; no clear D. This CDR3 is CASSFVVNNSPLHF. CDR3 nucleotide sequence: TGTGCCAGCAGCTTTGTAGTTAATAATTCACCCCTCCACTTT.